The count of the clone carrying this T cell receptor beta chain is one. This CDR3 is 15 amino acids long. The germline V gene encodes CDR1 SGHVS and CDR2 FNYEAQ. V gave up 0 bases and J gave up 5 bases, with 12 bases separating them. Measured with immunoSEQ multiplex PCR; TCRdb has only the in-frame clones, and not every one. The sample lists more than 65,000 clones; 95% to 97% were seen once. The sample originates from a study of technical replicates of blood from several donors. The clonotype originates from a human donor in good health. Sequences were obtained from T cells isolated from PBMCs. The gene calls are TRBV7-6 and TRBJ2-3, with D possibly being TRBD2 (6 bases). CDR3 protein: CASSLAGGMGDTQYF. In nucleotides, the CDR3 is TGTGCCAGCAGCTTAGCGGGCGGGATGGGAGATACGCAGTATTTT.